A selection of T cell receptor beta chains follows, all from one sample in a study of blood T cell repertoires in COVID-19. Assay: immunoSEQ multiplex PCR; the TCRdb copy retains only in-frame clones and omits some. The table lists a few hundred thousand clones, about 85% of them singletons, with around 1% in the top ten. The specimen sequenced was peripheral blood. Every receptor here comes from a human donor with COVID-19, enrolled during active disease. The donor label of this sample is uncertain. Both conserved end residues are part of each CDR3. A D gene is named only where the DNA matches it firmly. Clone size is not always given. Where it is, it says once, few, many or a class for expanded clones.

V	size	J	D	DNA	CDR3
TRBV9	.	TRBJ2-2	.	TGTGCCAGCAGCGCCCCCGGGGGTGGCCAGTCGGAGCTGTTTTTT	CASSAPGGGQSELFF
TRBV3-1/TRBV3-2	.	TRBJ2-2	TRBD2	TGTGCCAGCAGCCTTACTAGCGGGAGGGCCGGGGAGCTGTTTTTT	CASSLTSGRAGELFF
TRBV25-1	once	TRBJ1-6	.	TGTGCCAGCAGTGAACCGTCGGGTATCACGGATCCCCTCCACTTT	CASSEPSGITDPLHF
TRBV30	.	TRBJ1-2	TRBD1	TGTGCCTGGAGTGGACAGGGGGCTCGTCCCGTGGGCTATGGCTACACCTTC	CAWSGQGARPVGYGYTF
TRBV19	few	TRBJ1-1	TRBD1	TGTGCCAGTAGTGGGGACAGGTCCGGGGCCCGGAACACTGAAGCTTTCTTT	CASSGDRSGARNTEAFF
TRBV30	.	TRBJ1-2	TRBD1	TGTGCCTGGACGTTAACGGGCTCCCCACAGGGGGTCCCTAACTATGGCTACACCTTC	CAWTLTGSPQGVPNYGYTF
TRBV11-3	.	TRBJ2-1	.	TGTGCCAGCAGCTTTTCCGGGAAAAGCCGCAATGAGCAGTTCTTC	CASSFSGKSRNEQFF
TRBV5-4	.	TRBJ2-3	.	TGTGCCAGCAGCTCGCCCAGACACACAGATACGCAGTATTTT	CASSSPRHTDTQYF
TRBV30	.	TRBJ1-5	.	TGTGCCTGGAGTGAGACATCCGGGACACTCCGAGATTATAGCAATCAGCCCCAGCATTTT	CAWSETSGTLRDYSNQPQHF
TRBV6-5	few	TRBJ1-1	.	TGTGCCAGCAGTTACTCAGGAGTGAACACTGAAGCTTTCTTT	CASSYSGVNTEAFF
TRBV5-1	.	TRBJ1-5	.	TGCGCCAGCAGCCTCTCGGGGGTGGACAATCAGCCCCAGCATTTT	CASSLSGVDNQPQHF